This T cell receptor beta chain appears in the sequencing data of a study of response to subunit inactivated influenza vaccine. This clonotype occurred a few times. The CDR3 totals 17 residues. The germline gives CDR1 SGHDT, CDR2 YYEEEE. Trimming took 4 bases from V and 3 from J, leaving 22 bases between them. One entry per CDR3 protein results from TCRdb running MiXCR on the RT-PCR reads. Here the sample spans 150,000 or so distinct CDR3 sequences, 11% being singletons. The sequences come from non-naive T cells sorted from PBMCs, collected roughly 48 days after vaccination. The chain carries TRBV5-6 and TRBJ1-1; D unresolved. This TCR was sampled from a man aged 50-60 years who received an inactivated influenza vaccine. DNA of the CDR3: TGTGCCAGCAGCCTCCCGACGGGTGCCATGGAGGACACTGAAGCTTTCTTT. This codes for CASSLPTGAMEDTEAFF.